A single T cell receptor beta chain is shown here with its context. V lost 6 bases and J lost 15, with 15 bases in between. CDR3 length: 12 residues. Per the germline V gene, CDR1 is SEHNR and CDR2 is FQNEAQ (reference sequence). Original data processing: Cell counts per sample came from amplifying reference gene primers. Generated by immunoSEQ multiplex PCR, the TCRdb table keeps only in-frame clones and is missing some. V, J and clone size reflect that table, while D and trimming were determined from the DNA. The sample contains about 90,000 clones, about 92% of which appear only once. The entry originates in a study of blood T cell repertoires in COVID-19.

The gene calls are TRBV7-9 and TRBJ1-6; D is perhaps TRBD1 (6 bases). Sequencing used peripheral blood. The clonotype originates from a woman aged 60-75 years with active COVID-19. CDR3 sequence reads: CASRVGPGDLHF. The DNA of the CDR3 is TGTGCCAGCAGGGTAGGACCAGGGGACCTCCACTTT.